Listed below are T cell receptor beta chains from one sample, sequenced in a study of blood T cell repertoires in COVID-19. Assay used: immunoSEQ multiplex PCR; TCRdb lists only in-frame clones, some missing. The table has around 200,000 clones, approximately 86% seen once. Material: peripheral blood. These receptors came from a man aged 40-49 years with active or convalescent COVID-19. Both conserved end residues are part of each CDR3. The order of the fields is V gene, J gene, clone size, D gene, CDR3 protein, CDR3 DNA. D genes are given only for firm matches. Size tells how often a clone was seen (once, few, many) or the class of an expanded clone, and some rows leave it out.

TRBV4-3	TRBJ2-3	-	TRBD2	CASSQGLAGTDTQYF	TGCGCCAGCAGCCAAGGACTAGCGGGGACAGATACGCAGTATTTT
TRBV28	TRBJ2-3	-	TRBD2	CASSRSGGATDTQYF	TGTGCCAGCAGTCGGAGCGGGGGGGCCACAGATACGCAGTATTTT
TRBV21-1	TRBJ1-5	-	-	CASSKGGPRARSNQPQHF	TGTGCCAGCAGCAAAGGGGGCCCCAGGGCGCGGAGCAATCAGCCCCAGCATTTT
TRBV12-3/TRBV12-4	TRBJ1-2	-	-	CASSSAGNYGYTF	TGTGCCAGCAGTTCTGCCGGGAACTATGGCTACACCTTC
TRBV6-1	TRBJ2-2	-	-	CASSDPLTPGQNTGELFF	TGTGCCAGCAGTGATCCCCTGACCCCGGGACAAAACACCGGGGAGCTGTTTTTT
TRBV11-2	TRBJ2-5	-	-	CASSLGGDETQYF	TGTGCCAGCAGCTTAGGGGGGGACGAGACCCAGTACTTC
TRBV10-3	TRBJ2-7	-	TRBD1	CATTGVGSYEQYF	TGTGCCACGACAGGGGTTGGGTCCTACGAGCAGTACTTC
TRBV25-1	TRBJ2-3	-	-	CASVSGRADTQYF	TGTGCCAGCGTATCGGGCAGGGCAGATACGCAGTATTTT
TRBV12-3/TRBV12-4	TRBJ1-1	-	TRBD1	CASSWTGIAEAFF	TGTGCCAGCAGTTGGACAGGGATCGCTGAAGCTTTCTTT
TRBV3-1/TRBV3-2	TRBJ2-5	-	-	CASTFGETQYF	TGTGCCAGCACCTTCGGGGAGACCCAGTACTTC
TRBV6-5	TRBJ2-2	once	-	CASSYSNLWDTGKLFF	TGTGCCAGCAGTTACTCGAATTTGTGGGACACCGGGAAGCTGTTTTTT
TRBV20-1	TRBJ1-1	-	-	CSMGGAFF	TGCAGTATGGGGGGGGCTTTCTTT
TRBV7-2	TRBJ1-2	-	TRBD1	CASSSRQGSYYGYTF	TGTGCCAGCAGCTCCAGACAGGGATCCTACTATGGCTACACCTTC
TRBV7-3	TRBJ2-2	-	-	CASSFAGAGELFF	TGTGCCAGCAGCTTCGCAGGGGCCGGGGAGCTGTTTTTT
TRBV2	TRBJ2-7	-	-	CASSGNVRITYEQYF	TGTGCCAGCAGTGGGAACGTCAGGATTACCTACGAGCAGTACTTC
TRBV5-1	TRBJ2-5	-	TRBD2	CASSLTSGGQETQYF	TGCGCCAGCAGCTTAACTAGCGGGGGCCAAGAGACCCAGTACTTC
TRBV7-9	TRBJ1-4	-	-	CASSRTDTSTNEKLFF	TGTGCCAGCAGCCGAACGGACACTTCAACTAATGAAAAACTGTTTTTT
TRBV28	TRBJ1-1	-	TRBD1	CASRLTGEAFF	TGTGCCAGCAGGTTGACAGGGGAAGCTTTCTTT
TRBV20-1	TRBJ2-7	-	TRBD2	CSASEPGLAGGRYEQYF	TGCAGTGCTAGTGAACCGGGACTAGCGGGGGGGCGCTACGAGCAGTACTTC
TRBV5-1	TRBJ2-5	-	TRBD2	CASSGSGGRNQETQYF	TGCGCCAGCAGTGGTTCGGGGGGGCGCAACCAAGAGACCCAGTACTTC
TRBV24-1	TRBJ2-3	-	TRBD1	CATSDLLGTGLDTQYF	TGTGCCACCAGTGATTTGTTAGGGACAGGGTTAGATACGCAGTATTTT
TRBV5-1	TRBJ1-1	-	-	CASSLAGGVNTEAFF	TGCGCCAGCAGCTTGGCTGGAGGAGTGAACACTGAAGCTTTCTTT
TRBV3-1/TRBV3-2	TRBJ2-7	-	-	CASSLGRGNEQYF	TGTGCCAGCAGCCTGGGCAGGGGAAACGAGCAGTACTTC
TRBV19	TRBJ1-2	once	-	CASSKPEGGYTF	TGTGCCAGTAGTAAACCCGAGGGAGGCTACACCTTC
TRBV6-2/TRBV6-3	TRBJ1-6	-	-	CASSEDSSYNSPLHF	TGTGCCAGCAGCGAAGACAGCTCCTATAATTCACCCCTCCACTTT
TRBV4-1	TRBJ1-3	-	-	CASSQGGGRGSSGNTIYF	TGCGCCAGCAGCCAAGGGGGAGGGAGAGGTAGCTCTGGAAACACCATATATTTT
TRBV11-2	TRBJ2-3	-	TRBD2	CASSLEVAGAHTQYF	TGTGCCAGCAGCTTAGAGGTAGCGGGGGCCCATACGCAGTATTTT
TRBV5-4	TRBJ2-1	-	-	CASLSGGGFTSYNEQFF	TGTGCCAGCCTTTCCGGAGGAGGGTTCACTTCCTACAATGAGCAGTTCTTC
TRBV28	TRBJ2-2	-	-	CATSYGGNTGELFF	TGTGCCACCTCATACGGGGGTAACACCGGGGAGCTGTTTTTT
TRBV14	TRBJ1-3	-	TRBD1	CASSQGQGYGNTIYF	TGTGCCAGCAGCCAGGGACAGGGTTACGGAAACACCATATATTTT
TRBV30	TRBJ1-1	-	-	CAQTGNTEAFF	TGTGCCCAAACAGGGAACACTGAAGCTTTCTTT
TRBV5-1	TRBJ1-6	-	-	CASRIETGVNSPLHF	TGCGCCAGCAGAATCGAAACAGGAGTTAATTCACCCCTCCACTTT
TRBV19	TRBJ1-2	-	-	CASSITWGDGYTF	TGTGCCAGTAGTATAACCTGGGGGGACGGCTACACCTTC
TRBV5-1	TRBJ2-5	once	TRBD2	CASSSTSGGTETQYF	TGCGCCAGCAGCTCGACTAGCGGGGGGACAGAGACCCAGTACTTC
TRBV3-1/TRBV3-2	TRBJ2-2	-	TRBD1	CASSPDRGLTGELFF	TGTGCCAGCAGCCCGGACAGGGGGCTAACCGGGGAGCTGTTTTTT
TRBV13	TRBJ1-3	few	TRBD1	CASSANRGRGNTIYF	TGTGCCAGCAGCGCCAACAGGGGGCGAGGAAACACCATATATTTT
TRBV30	TRBJ2-7	few	-	CAWSRVQGEQYF	TGTGCCTGGAGTAGGGTCCAGGGGGAGCAGTACTTC
TRBV30	TRBJ2-2	-	TRBD2	CAWDGVGTNNTGELFF	TGTGCCTGGGACGGTGTTGGGACTAATAACACCGGGGAGCTGTTTTTT
TRBV7-9	TRBJ2-5	-	-	CASSYSQETQYF	TGTGCCAGCAGTTATAGCCAAGAGACCCAGTACTTC
TRBV28	TRBJ2-2	-	-	CASSLGQNTGELFF	TGTGCCAGCAGTTTGGGACAGAACACCGGGGAGCTGTTTTTT
TRBV2	TRBJ1-4	-	-	CASSRGTWEKLFF	TGTGCCAGCAGCAGGGGTACTTGGGAAAAACTGTTTTTT
TRBV29-1	TRBJ1-2	-	-	CSVDAGAGGYTF	TGCAGCGTTGATGCAGGGGCGGGCGGCTACACCTTC
TRBV7-9	TRBJ1-2	-	-	CASSLGSAPRGGYTF	TGTGCCAGCAGCTTAGGGTCCGCCCCGAGAGGGGGCTACACCTTC
TRBV12-5	TRBJ2-1	-	TRBD2	CASGLGRLAGGREQFF	TGTGCTAGTGGTTTGGGAAGACTAGCGGGGGGGCGTGAGCAGTTCTTC
TRBV6-4	TRBJ2-3	-	TRBD2	CARSDFPHGGGEGIDTQYF	TGTGCCAGAAGTGACTTTCCCCATGGCGGGGGGGAAGGTATAGATACGCAGTATTTT
TRBV6-2/TRBV6-3	TRBJ1-1	few	-	CASSTTGNPEAFF	TGTGCCAGCAGTACCACAGGGAACCCTGAAGCTTTCTTT
TRBV11-3	TRBJ2-6	-	-	CASSSYNALQTGANVLTF	TGTGCCAGCAGCTCTTACAACGCATTACAGACTGGGGCCAACGTCCTGACTTTC
TRBV9	TRBJ1-3	-	-	CASSVDTKNTIYF	TGTGCCAGCAGCGTAGACACAAAGAACACCATATATTTT
TRBV4-1	TRBJ2-7	-	-	CASSQATGNTLEQYF	TGCGCCAGCAGCCAAGCTACAGGGAACACCCTCGAGCAGTACTTC
TRBV7-9	TRBJ1-5	-	-	CASSLEGGNQPQHF	TGTGCCAGCAGCTTAGAAGGAGGGAATCAGCCCCAGCATTTT
TRBV7-9	TRBJ2-6	-	-	CAGPRGGANVLTF	TGTGCCGGTCCGCGTGGTGGGGCCAACGTCCTGACTTTC
TRBV5-5	TRBJ1-1	-	-	CASTLLGGGTEAFF	TGTGCCAGCACCCTTCTGGGAGGGGGCACTGAAGCTTTCTTT
TRBV4-2	TRBJ1-1	once	-	CASSHALTAKNTEAFF	TGTGCCAGCAGCCATGCGCTGACAGCGAAGAACACTGAAGCTTTCTTT
TRBV4-3	TRBJ2-3	few	TRBD2	CASSQGGLAGGRGDTQYF	TGCGCCAGCAGCCAAGGAGGACTAGCGGGGGGCAGAGGAGATACGCAGTATTTT